The source of this TCR beta chain is a study of T cell repertoires in cytomegalovirus infection. The CDR3 consists of 14 residues. V lost 6 bases, J lost 3 bases, and 8 bases stayed unmatched. In germline, CDR1 is SNHLY, CDR2 FYNNEI. From the reads, TCRdb called clonotypes with MiXCR, one entry per CDR3 protein. The data show around 350,000 distinct CDR3 sequences, 15% to 20% seen once. Only a few counts were recorded for this clonotype. The TCR comes from a human donor in good health (CMV status not recorded). Some clones in this sample may be carry-over from other donors' samples. The sequenced sample was PBMCs. The chain is built from TRBV2 and TRBJ2-7; 7 bases align to TRBD1. CDR3 protein: CASSRNNRGYEQYF. The CDR3 DNA sequence: TGTGCCAGCAGCCGAAACAACAGGGGCTACGAGCAGTACTTC.